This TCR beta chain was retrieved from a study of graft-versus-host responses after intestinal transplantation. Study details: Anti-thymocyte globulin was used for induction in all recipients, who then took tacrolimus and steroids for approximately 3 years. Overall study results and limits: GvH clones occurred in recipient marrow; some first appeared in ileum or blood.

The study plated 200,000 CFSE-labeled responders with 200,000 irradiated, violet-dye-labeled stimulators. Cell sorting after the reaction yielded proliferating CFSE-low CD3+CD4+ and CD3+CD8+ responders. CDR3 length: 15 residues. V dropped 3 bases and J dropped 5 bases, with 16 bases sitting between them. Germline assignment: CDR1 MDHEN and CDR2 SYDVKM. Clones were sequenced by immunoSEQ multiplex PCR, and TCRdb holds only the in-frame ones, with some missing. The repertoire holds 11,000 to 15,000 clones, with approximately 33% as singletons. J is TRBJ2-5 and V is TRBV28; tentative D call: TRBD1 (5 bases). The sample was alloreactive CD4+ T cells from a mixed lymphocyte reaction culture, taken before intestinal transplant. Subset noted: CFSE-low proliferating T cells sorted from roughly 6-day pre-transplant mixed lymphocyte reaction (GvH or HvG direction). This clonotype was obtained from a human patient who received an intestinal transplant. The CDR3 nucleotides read TGTGCCAGCAGTTTGACAGATCAGAGCAGGGAGACCCAGTACTTC. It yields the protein CASSLTDQSRETQYF.